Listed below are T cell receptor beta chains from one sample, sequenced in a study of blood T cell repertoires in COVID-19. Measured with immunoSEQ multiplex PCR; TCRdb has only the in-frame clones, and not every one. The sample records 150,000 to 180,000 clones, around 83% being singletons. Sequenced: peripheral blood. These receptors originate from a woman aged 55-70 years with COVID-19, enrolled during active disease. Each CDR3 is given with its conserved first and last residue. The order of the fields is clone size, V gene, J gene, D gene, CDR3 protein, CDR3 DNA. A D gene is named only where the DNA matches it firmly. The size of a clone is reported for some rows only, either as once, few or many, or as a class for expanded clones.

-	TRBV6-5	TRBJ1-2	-	CASSYRHGSAYGYTF	TGTGCCAGCAGTTACCGACATGGGTCGGCCTATGGCTACACCTTC
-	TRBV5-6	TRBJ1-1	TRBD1	CASSYRQGATGTEAFF	TGTGCCAGCAGTTATCGACAGGGGGCTACGGGCACTGAAGCTTTCTTT
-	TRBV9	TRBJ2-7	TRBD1	CASSGQGAYEQYF	TGTGCCAGCAGCGGACAGGGCGCGTACGAGCAGTACTTC
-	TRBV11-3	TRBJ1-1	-	CASSLDRGGKAFF	TGTGCCAGCAGCTTAGATCGAGGGGGTAAGGCTTTCTTT
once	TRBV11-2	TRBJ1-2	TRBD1	CASSSQDRRGYTF	TGTGCCAGCAGCTCACAGGACAGGCGCGGCTACACCTTC
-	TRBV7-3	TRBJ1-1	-	CASRGAAPGSEAFF	TGTGCCAGCAGAGGAGCGGCGCCGGGATCTGAAGCTTTCTTT
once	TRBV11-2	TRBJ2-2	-	CASSLVGSPTGQYGELFF	TGTGCCAGCAGCTTAGTTGGCTCACCCACAGGGCAATATGGGGAGCTGTTTTTT
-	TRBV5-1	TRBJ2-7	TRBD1	CASSNPGQGMYEQYF	TGCGCCAGCAGCAACCCGGGACAGGGGATGTACGAGCAGTACTTC
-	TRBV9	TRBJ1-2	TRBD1	CASSPRDRDLGYTF	TGTGCCAGCAGCCCCCGGGACAGGGACCTAGGCTACACCTTC
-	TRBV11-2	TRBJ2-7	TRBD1	CASSLAWTGGSNEQYF	TGTGCCAGCAGCTTAGCTTGGACAGGGGGTTCTAACGAGCAGTACTTC
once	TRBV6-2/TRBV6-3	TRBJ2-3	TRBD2	CASSYGLVSDTQYF	TGTGCCAGCAGTTACGGACTAGTCAGTGATACGCAGTATTTT
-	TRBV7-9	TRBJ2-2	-	CASSQQAGTHTGELFF	TGTGCCAGCAGCCAACAGGCCGGGACTCACACCGGGGAGCTGTTTTTT
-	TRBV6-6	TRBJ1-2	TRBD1	CASSLQGGGGYTF	TGTGCCAGCAGCCTACAGGGGGGAGGTGGCTACACCTTC
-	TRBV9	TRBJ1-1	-	CASSPSAGANTEAFF	TGTGCCAGCAGCCCCTCCGCGGGGGCAAACACTGAAGCTTTCTTT
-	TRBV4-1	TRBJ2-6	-	CASSHPGSAGANVLTF	TGCGCCAGCAGCCACCCGGGGTCGGCAGGGGCCAACGTCCTGACTTTC
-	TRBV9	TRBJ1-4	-	CASSVGQKNEKLFF	TGTGCCAGCAGCGTCGGACAGAAGAATGAAAAACTGTTTTTT
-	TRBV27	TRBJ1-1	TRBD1	CASRHYRGVPEAFF	TGTGCCAGCAGGCACTACAGGGGCGTACCTGAAGCTTTCTTT
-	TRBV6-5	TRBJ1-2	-	CASSYDRNYGYTF	TGTGCCAGCAGTTACGACAGAAACTATGGCTACACCTTC
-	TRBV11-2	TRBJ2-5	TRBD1	CASSRDRQETQYF	TGTGCCAGCAGCCGGGACAGACAAGAGACCCAGTACTTC
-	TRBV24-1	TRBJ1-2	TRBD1	CATSDPTGIYGYTF	TGTGCCACCAGTGACCCGACAGGGATCTATGGCTACACCTTC
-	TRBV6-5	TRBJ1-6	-	CASSLRGAGNSPLHF	TGTGCCAGCAGTCTCCGGGGGGCTGGCAATTCACCCCTCCACTTT
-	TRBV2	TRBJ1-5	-	CASTREGNQPQHF	TGTGCCAGCACCAGGGAGGGCAATCAGCCCCAGCATTTT
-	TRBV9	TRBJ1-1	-	CASSVGDAGVVTEAFF	TGTGCCAGCAGCGTAGGGGATGCAGGGGTTGTCACTGAAGCTTTCTTT
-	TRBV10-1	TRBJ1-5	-	CASSPGNQGQPQHF	TGCGCCAGCAGTCCGGGAAATCAAGGTCAGCCCCAGCATTTT
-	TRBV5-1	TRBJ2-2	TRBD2	CASRKREVNTGELFF	TGCGCCAGCCGAAAGCGGGAGGTCAACACCGGGGAGCTGTTTTTT
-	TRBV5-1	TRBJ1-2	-	CASSLEQRRGYTF	TGCGCCAGCAGCTTGGAACAGCGGAGGGGCTACACCTTC
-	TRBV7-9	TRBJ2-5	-	CASSLGAATKETQYF	TGTGCCAGCAGCTTAGGAGCGGCTACGAAAGAGACCCAGTACTTC
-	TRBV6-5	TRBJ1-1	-	CASRKQENTEAFF	TGTGCCAGCAGAAAACAGGAGAACACTGAAGCTTTCTTT
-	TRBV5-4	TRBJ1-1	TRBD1	CASNQRITGGKGVTEAFF	TGTGCCAGCAACCAACGGATTACAGGGGGCAAAGGTGTGACTGAAGCTTTCTTT
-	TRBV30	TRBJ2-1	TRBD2	CAWNLAGGPGEQFF	TGTGCCTGGAACCTAGCGGGGGGGCCGGGTGAGCAGTTCTTC
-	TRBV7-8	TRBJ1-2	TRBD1	CASSLGKGGHGYTF	TGTGCCAGCAGCTTAGGAAAAGGGGGCCATGGCTACACCTTC
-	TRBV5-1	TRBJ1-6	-	CASSPTQVFGAPLHF	TGCGCCAGCAGCCCGACACAGGTCTTTGGCGCACCCCTCCACTTT
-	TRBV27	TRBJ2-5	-	CASTKLGGEETQYF	TGTGCCAGCACCAAGCTCGGGGGTGAAGAGACCCAGTACTTC
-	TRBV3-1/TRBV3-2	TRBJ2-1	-	CASSQEVRLFF	TGTGCCAGCAGCCAAGAAGTGAGGCTGTTCTTC
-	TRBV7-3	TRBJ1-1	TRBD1	CASSLLQGAEAFF	TGTGCCAGCAGCCTCTTACAGGGGGCTGAAGCTTTCTTT
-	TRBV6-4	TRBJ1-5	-	CASSDCHPGLLKPDGQPQHF	TGTGCCAGCAGTGACTGTCATCCGGGACTCCTAAAGCCTGACGGTCAGCCCCAGCATTTT
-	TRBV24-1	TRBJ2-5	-	CATSDPGDLKETQYF	TGTGCCACCAGTGACCCGGGTGACTTAAAAGAGACCCAGTACTTC
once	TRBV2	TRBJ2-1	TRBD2	CASSEYGTSVRNEQFF	TGTGCCAGCAGTGAATATGGGACTAGCGTCCGGAATGAGCAGTTCTTC
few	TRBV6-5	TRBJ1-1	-	CASSSTVNTEAFF	TGTGCCAGCAGTTCGACAGTGAACACTGAAGCTTTCTTT
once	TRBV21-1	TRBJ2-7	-	CASSLRGTDEQYF	TGTGCCAGCAGCCTGAGGGGGACGGACGAGCAGTACTTC
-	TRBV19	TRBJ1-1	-	CATIRDPRTEAFF	TGTGCCACCATCAGGGATCCGAGAACTGAAGCTTTCTTT
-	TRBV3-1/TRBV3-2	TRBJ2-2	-	CASRQVNTGELFF	TGTGCCAGCAGGCAGGTGAACACCGGGGAGCTGTTTTTT
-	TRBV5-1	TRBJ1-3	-	CASSPGHTSGNTIYF	TGCGCCAGCAGCCCAGGACATACCTCTGGAAACACCATATATTTT
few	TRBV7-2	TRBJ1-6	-	CASSSLNSGPLHF	TGTGCCAGCAGCAGTCTCAACTCAGGCCCCCTCCACTTT
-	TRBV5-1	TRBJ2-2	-	CASSSQGGGELFF	TGCGCCAGCAGCTCTCAAGGGGGAGGGGAGCTGTTTTTT
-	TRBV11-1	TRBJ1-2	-	CASSLLGGTDGYTF	TGTGCCAGCAGCCTCCTGGGAGGGACCGATGGCTACACCTTC
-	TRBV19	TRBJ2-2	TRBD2	CASTQLAGPFTGELFF	TGTGCCAGTACCCAACTAGCGGGGCCCTTCACCGGGGAGCTGTTTTTT
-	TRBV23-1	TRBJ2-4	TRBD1	CASSHPHRGWVNIQYF	TGCGCCAGCAGTCACCCTCACAGGGGATGGGTAAACATTCAGTACTTC
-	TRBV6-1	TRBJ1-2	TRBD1	CASSEPGTVDGYTF	TGTGCCAGCAGTGAGCCCGGGACAGTAGATGGCTACACCTTC
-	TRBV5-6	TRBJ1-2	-	CASVLFRLLANYGYTF	TGTGCCAGCGTTCTCTTTCGGCTCCTAGCTAACTATGGCTACACCTTC
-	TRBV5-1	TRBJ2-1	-	CASRLFGNNEQFF	TGCGCCAGCAGACTTTTCGGGAACAATGAGCAGTTCTTC
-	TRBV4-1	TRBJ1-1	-	CASRQGSRRLNTEAFF	TGCGCCAGCCGGCAGGGATCCCGCAGACTGAACACTGAAGCTTTCTTT
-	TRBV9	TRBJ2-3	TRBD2	CASSGSGLAGQGTQYF	TGTGCCAGCAGCGGCTCCGGACTAGCGGGTCAGGGTACGCAGTATTTT
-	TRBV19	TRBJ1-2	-	CASSGGTYGYTF	TGTGCCAGTAGTGGAGGGACCTATGGCTACACCTTC
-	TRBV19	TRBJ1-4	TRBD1	CATQQGVKLFF	TGTGCCACACAACAGGGGGTAAAACTGTTTTTT